This T cell receptor (beta chain) appears in the sequencing data of a study of blood T cell repertoires in COVID-19. The data were produced by immunoSEQ multiplex PCR, yet TCRdb's version contains in-frame clones alone and is incomplete. In the table there are more than 250,000 clones, approximately 85% of which are singletons. Germline V gene sequence: CDR1 SGDLS, CDR2 YYNGEE. This CDR3 contains 14 residues. The V gene end was trimmed by 4 bases and the J gene end by 8 bases; junction bases not matched to a gene: 9. The genes are TRBV9 and TRBJ2-1, with 7 bases matching TRBD1. The clonotype originates from a man aged 45 to 65 with active or convalescent COVID-19. The sample taken for sequencing was peripheral blood. The CDR3 DNA reads as TGTGCCAGCAGCCAAACTAGGGGGCCAGATGAGCAGTTCTTC. This gives the protein CASSQTRGPDEQFF.